This TCR beta chain was profiled in a study of cytomegalovirus exposure and HLA in healthy donors. Study-level results: Differences between HLA loci emerged in a later analysis of TCR association rates, with DRB1 most and HLA-C fewest.

As to this clone: Its antigen is unidentified.

Germline-derived CDR1 and CDR2 are LGHNT and FRNRAP. V lost 6 bases and J lost 9, with 6 bases in between. The CDR3 length is 10 residues. At collection, donors were nominally healthy, but unrecorded immune exposures were probable. 13 Jbeta primers and 60 Vbeta primers were used for the PCR. Here immunoSEQ multiplex PCR was the method, and the copy in TCRdb shows in-frame clones only, minus some. The sample has roughly 70,000 clones, approximately 70% seen once. Input material: PBMCs. The chain links TRBV12-5 to TRBJ2-1; D is unclear. The receptor was derived from a male donor in good health and CMV-seropositive. Here the CDR3 reads CASGISEQFF. The CDR3 coding sequence is TGTGCTAGTGGGATCAGTGAGCAGTTCTTC.